Listed here are 18 T cell receptor beta chains from one sample, sequenced in a study of cytomegalovirus exposure and HLA in healthy donors. PCR primers comprised 60 Vbeta and 13 Jbeta primers. TCRdb's table, derived via immunoSEQ multiplex PCR, lists solely in-frame clones and lacks some. Among approximately 140,000 clones listed, around 79% were seen once. The specimen was PBMCs. These receptors all come from a human donor in good health.

The chain carries TRBV2 and TRBJ1-6, with TRBD1 identical over 10 bases. J lost 6 bases, V lost 6 bases, and 8 bases had no gene match. Germline-derived CDR1 and CDR2 are SNHLY and FYNNEI. The CDR3 sequence is 16 residues long. CDR3 in amino acids: CASRGQGRSGNSPLHF. In DNA form, the CDR3 reads TGTGCCAGCAGGGGACAGGGGAGGAGTGGTAATTCACCCCTCCACTTT.

As DNA, the CDR3 is TGTGCCAGCAGCGTAGGTTCTAGCATTTGGACAGATACGCAGTATTTT. Its protein is CASSVGSSIWTDTQYF. The chain recombines TRBV9 with TRBJ2-3, with a possible D match to TRBD2 (5 bases). V was trimmed by 0 bases and J by 3 bases, leaving 14 bases between them. The CDR3 contains 16 residues. Per the germline V gene, CDR1 is SGDLS and CDR2 is YYNGEE.

V gene TRBV30 combines with J gene TRBJ1-2; maybe TRBD1 (5 bases). This CDR3 contains 14 residues. With 5 bases removed from V and 1 base from J, the gap between germline ends came to 14 bases. From germline, CDR1 is GTSNPN and CDR2 SVGIG (reference sequence). This CDR3 reads CAWGLGEDNYGYTF. CDR3 nucleotides: TGTGCCTGGGGTTTGGGGGAGGATAACTATGGCTACACCTTC. The full variable domain, rest sourced from reference TRBV30 and TRBJ1-2, is SQTIHQWPATLVQPVGSPLSLECTVEGTSNPNLYWYRQAAGRGLQLLFYSVGIGQISSEVPQNLSASRPQDRQFILSSKKLLLSDSGFYLCAWGLGEDNYGYTFGSGTRLTVV.

The V and J genes are TRBV11-2 and TRBJ2-5; D uncertain. V was trimmed by 3 bases and J by 0 bases, leaving 5 bases between them. Germline V lookup: CDR1 SGHAT, CDR2 FQNNGV. CDR3 length equals 13 residues. The CDR3 DNA follows: TGTGCCAGCAGCTTCGGGTACCAAGAGACCCAGTACTTC. Translated, it gives CASSFGYQETQYF.

The chain recombines TRBV7-2 with TRBJ2-1; TRBD2 is a possible D gene (6 bases). V lost 7 bases and J lost 0, with 13 bases in between. From germline, CDR1 is SGHTA and CDR2 FQGNSA. The CDR3 extends over 15 amino acids. The CDR3 DNA reads TGTGCCAGCACAAATAGCGGAGGCTCCTACAATGAGCAGTTCTTC. It translates to CASTNSGGSYNEQFF.

This clone showed up just once. This chain uses TRBV6-1 with TRBJ2-3; 9 bases agree with TRBD1. The CDR3 runs to 15 residues. V dropped 7 bases and J dropped 2; count of bases not matched to a gene: 7. Germline V gene lookup returns CDR1 MNHNS and CDR2 SASEGT. This chain's CDR3 is CASNWGQGNTDTQYF. CDR3 in DNA: TGTGCCAGCAACTGGGGACAGGGAAACACAGATACGCAGTATTTT.

This clone came up a few times. The chain joins TRBV7-3 to TRBJ2-1, with D perhaps matching TRBD2 (5 bases). Trimming cost V 4 bases and J 3 bases, with 13 bases left between them. CDR3 length: 15 residues. Looked up from germline, CDR1 is SGHTA and CDR2 is FQGTGA. Written as DNA, the CDR3 is TGTGCCAGCAGCTCTGGAGCTAGCTTCTACAATGAGCAGTTCTTC. Amino acids: CASSSGASFYNEQFF. Full variable domain (rest looked up from reference TRBV7-3 and TRBJ2-1): GAGVSQTPSNKVTEKGKYVELRCDPISGHTALYWYRQSLGQGPEFLIYFQGTGAADDSGLPNDRFFAVRPEGSVSTLKIQRTERGDSAVYLCASSSGASFYNEQFFGPGTRLTVL.

The chain combines TRBV19 with TRBJ2-1; TRBD2 matches at 10 bases. The junction had 4 bases not matched to a gene; V was cut back by 2 bases and J by 6 bases. The germline gives CDR1 LNHDA, CDR2 SQIVND (reference sequence). This CDR3 comprises 15 residues. This chain's CDR3 is CASSILASGSNEQFF. Here the CDR3 DNA reads TGTGCCAGTAGTATATTGGCTAGCGGGAGCAATGAGCAGTTCTTC. Looking up the rest from reference TRBV19 and TRBJ2-1 gives the full variable domain: DGGITQSPKYLFRKEGQNVTLSCEQNLNHDAMYWYRQDPGQGLRLIYYSQIVNDFQKGDIAEGYSVSREKKESFPLTVTSAQKNPTAFYLCASSILASGSNEQFFGPGTRLTVL.

The genes are TRBV7-9 and TRBJ1-5; tentative D call: TRBD1 (5 bases). This CDR3 has 15 amino acids. The germline V gene has CDR1 SEHNR and CDR2 FQNEAQ (reference sequence). Trimming left V 0 bases short and J 6 bases short, with 12 bases between. In DNA form, the CDR3 reads TGTGCCAGCAGCTTAGCGTGGCAGGGTGGTCAGCCCCAGCATTTT. Translated: CASSLAWQGGQPQHF.

V and J are TRBV27 and TRBJ1-2, with 9 bases that match TRBD1. Germline values: CDR1 MNHEY, CDR2 SMNVEV (reference sequence). The V gene end was trimmed by 4 bases and the J gene end by 1 base; junction bases not matched to a gene: 7. The CDR3 contains 16 residues. In DNA form, the CDR3 reads TGTGCCAGCAGTTCTATCAACAGGGGGCATAACTATGGCTACACCTTC. Translating it yields CASSSINRGHNYGYTF.

The rearrangement joins TRBV10-1 to TRBJ2-1; D is possibly TRBD2 (6 bases). V gave up 0 bases and J gave up 8 bases, with 11 bases separating them. CDR1 and CDR2 (germline): WNHNN, SYGVQD (reference sequence). This CDR3 is built from 14 residues. The CDR3 DNA reads as TGCGCCAGCAGTGAGTCGAGACTAGTTGATGAGCAGTTCTTC. As protein: CASSESRLVDEQFF.

This clone was seen a few times. The chain combines TRBV7-9 with TRBJ2-7; D ambiguous. V was trimmed by 5 bases and J by 1 base, leaving 27 bases between them. CDR1 SEHNR and CDR2 FQNEAQ come from the germline V gene (reference sequence). The CDR3 loop spans 19 amino acids. The CDR3 spells CASSPKQSSPLLQSYEQYF. The CDR3 nucleotides read TGTGCCAGCAGCCCCAAACAGTCTTCTCCGCTCCTTCAATCCTACGAGCAGTACTTC.

This chain joins TRBV6-5 and TRBJ2-1; weak D call: TRBD1 (5 bases). CDR3 size: 15 residues. Germline loops: CDR1 MNHEY, CDR2 SVGAGI. V lost 6 bases to trimming and J lost 4 bases, with 16 bases between them. CDR3 amino acids: CASRLRQRSYNEQFF. CDR3 nucleotides: TGTGCCAGCAGACTCAGACAGAGGTCGTACAATGAGCAGTTCTTC.

The chain links TRBV4-2 to TRBJ2-1; 11 bases are a match to TRBD2. There are 17 residues in the CDR3. Trimming cost V 1 base and J 7 bases; bases outside gene matches: 9. From germline, CDR1 is LGHNA and CDR2 YNFKEQ. Here the CDR3 DNA reads TGTGCCAGCAGCCAAGGCTTGACTAGCGGGATCGTAAATGAGCAGTTCTTC. It is translated as CASSQGLTSGIVNEQFF.

The chain links TRBV7-9 to TRBJ1-1; possibly TRBD1 for D (5 bases). The V end was cut by 4 bases, the J end by 3 bases, with 6 bases between. From germline, CDR1 is SEHNR and CDR2 FQNEAQ (reference sequence). This CDR3 contains 12 residues. The DNA of the CDR3 is TGTGCCAGCAGCTCAGGGTACACTGAAGCTTTCTTT. This codes for CASSSGYTEAFF.

With respect to this clone: The missing conserved phenylalanine or tryptophan at the end of this CDR3 makes a read error likely. The DNA is left out, because the CDR3 cannot be placed on it with certainty; the CDR3 is given as TCRdb lists it. The rearrangement joins TRBV27 to TRBJ2-7; TRBD2 is the table's D call and was not checked against the DNA. The CDR3 is 13 amino acids in total, end residues counted. The germline CDR1 and CDR2 sequences are MNHEY and SMNVEV (reference sequence). CDR3 residues: CASSTLKLAGSSG.

This chain connects TRBV5-1 to TRBJ2-3; 12 bases line up with TRBD2. After removal of 0 bases from V and 2 bases from J, the junction contained 1 base not matched to a gene. The CDR3 is made up of 16 amino acids. Germline assignment: CDR1 SGHRS and CDR2 YFSETQ. In DNA form, the CDR3 reads TGCGCCAGCAGCTTGGGACTAGCGGGAGACACAGATACGCAGTATTTT. It translates to CASSLGLAGDTDTQYF.

The chain couples TRBV6-7 to TRBJ1-1; 8 bases match TRBD1. TRBV6-7 counts as an open reading frame of uncertain function. The ends lost 7 bases at V and 7 bases at J; junction bases unmatched: 8. The CDR3 spans 13 residues. The CDR3 nucleotides read TGTGCCAGCACCCGAGGACAGGGCGGTGAAGCTTTCTTT. Translation gives CASTRGQGGEAFF.